These 26 T cell receptor beta chains came from one sample sequenced in a study of cytotoxic CD8 clonotypes in ibrutinib-treated CLL. Only in-frame clones appear in the TCRdb table, and some are missing; sequencing was by immunoSEQ multiplex PCR. The repertoire consists of roughly 200,000 clones, with about four fifths occurring once and the leading ten covering about an eighth. The starting material was PBMCs, obtained after 12 months of ibrutinib treatment. These TCRs come from a human donor with chronic lymphocytic leukemia.

This rearrangement joins TRBV19 to TRBJ1-2; tentatively, D is TRBD1 (5 bases). The CDR3 extends over 15 amino acids. Trimming removed 6 bases from V and 0 bases from J, with 14 bases in between. Germline CDR1 LNHDA, CDR2 SQIVND (reference sequence). The CDR3 protein is CASSVSETANYGYTF. The CDR3 DNA sequence: TGTGCCAGTAGCGTGTCGGAGACAGCTAACTATGGCTACACCTTC.

The chain recombines TRBV4-1 with TRBJ2-7, with D maybe TRBD1 (5 bases). The length of the CDR3 is 14 residues. Germline CDR1 is MGHRA and CDR2 is YSYEKL. Trimming shortened V by 0 bases and J by 3 bases, and 9 bases separated the two germline ends. CDR3 sequence: CASSQEGRDYEQYF. CDR3 nucleotides: TGCGCCAGCAGCCAAGAAGGCAGGGACTACGAGCAGTACTTC.

The chain employs TRBV7-8 and TRBJ2-7; the D gene is possibly TRBD2 (5 bases). Trimming removed 5 bases at V and 6 bases at J, with 17 bases between. This CDR3 spans 14 amino acids. Per the germline V gene, CDR1 is SGHVS and CDR2 is FQNEAQ. CDR3 in amino acids: CASSPREGIGEQYF. For the CDR3, the DNA is TGTGCCAGCAGCCCGCGTGAGGGCATCGGCGAGCAGTACTTC.

This clone occurred a few times. This chain joins TRBV6-4 and TRBJ2-2; either TRBD1 or TRBD2 may fit D (5 bases each). V was clipped by 9 bases and J by 3 bases, with 20 bases between them. Germline CDR1 MRHNA, CDR2 SNTAGT. This CDR3 region has 16 residues. The CDR3 DNA reads TGTGCCAGTTCTCCCGGGGCGCAAACGGACACCGGGGAGCTGTTTTTT. It is translated as CASSPGAQTDTGELFF.

This sequence joins TRBV28 and TRBJ2-7; 12 bases agree with TRBD1. Germline values: CDR1 MDHEN, CDR2 SYDVKM. V shed 7 bases and J 2 bases; nucleotides not matched to a gene: 6. The CDR3 spans 15 residues. The CDR3 DNA reads as TGTGCCAGCATCCCCCGGGACAGGGGGCCCTACGAGCAGTACTTC. Its protein is CASIPRDRGPYEQYF.

This clone is a singleton in its sample. The gene calls are TRBV11-3 and TRBJ2-1, with 10 bases fitting TRBD2. V was clipped by 3 bases and J by 4 bases; unmatched bases: 6. CDR3 length: 16 amino acids. The germline CDR1 and CDR2 sequences are SGHNT and YENEEA. The CDR3 protein is CASSLWASGGYNEQFF. CDR3 in DNA: TGTGCCAGCAGCTTGTGGGCTAGCGGGGGATACAATGAGCAGTTCTTC.

V gene TRBV10-1 combines with J gene TRBJ2-1, with D hard to call. Deletions cut 8 bases from V and 0 bases from J, with 5 bases between. The CDR3 spans 12 residues. The germline V gene encodes CDR1 WNHNN and CDR2 SYGVQD (reference sequence). CDR3 nucleotide sequence: TGCGCCAGCGGTAACTCCTACAATGAGCAGTTCTTC. Its protein product is CASGNSYNEQFF.

The rearrangement links TRBV4-1 to TRBJ2-2; D is perhaps TRBD2 (5 bases). The CDR3 loop spans 15 amino acids. Germline-derived CDR1 and CDR2 are MGHRA and YSYEKL. Trimming pared 2 bases from V and 7 bases from J, leaving 14 bases between. CDR3 residues: CASSQPGKKNGELFF. The CDR3 coding sequence is TGCGCCAGCAGCCAACCGGGAAAAAAGAACGGGGAGCTGTTTTTT.

The V and J genes are TRBV9 and TRBJ2-1; 7 bases fit TRBD2. There are 15 residues in the CDR3. Germline V gene sequence: CDR1 SGDLS, CDR2 YYNGEE. J was trimmed by 3 bases and V by 8 bases; bases with no gene match: 11. The CDR3 loop is CASNGEGSRYNEQFF. Written as DNA, the CDR3 is TGTGCCAGTAATGGGGAGGGAAGTCGCTACAATGAGCAGTTCTTC.

V is TRBV15 and J is TRBJ2-5; TRBD1 might be the D (6 bases). CDR1 LNHNV and CDR2 YYDKDF come from the germline V gene (reference sequence). The V gene lost 9 bases and the J gene lost 3 bases, with 14 bases spanning the gap. CDR3 length: 13 residues. The CDR3 DNA sequence: TGTGCCACAGAGGACAGATCTGAAGAGACCCAGTACTTC. Protein: CATEDRSEETQYF.

The CDR3 loop reads CASCPTGSGTKTQYF. In nucleotides, the CDR3 is TGTGCCAGCTGCCCCACAGGATCTGGTACTAAGACCCAGTACTTC. The rearrangement joins TRBV25-1 to TRBJ2-5; tentatively, D is TRBD1 (5 bases). V was shortened by 8 bases and J by 6 bases, with 22 bases between the two germline ends. The CDR3 runs 15 residues. Germline CDR1 is MGHDK and CDR2 is SYGVNS.

This chain connects TRBV5-1 to TRBJ2-3; 8 nucleotides agree with TRBD1. Germline V gene data show CDR1 as SGHRS and CDR2 as YFSETQ. This CDR3 has 15 residues. V shed 4 bases and J 3 bases; nucleotides not matched to a gene: 7. For the CDR3, the DNA is TGCGCCAGCAGCGGGGGACAGGCGGGAACAGATACGCAGTATTTT. This translates into CASSGGQAGTDTQYF.

In DNA form, the CDR3 reads TGTGCCAGCAGCAATCAGGCCGCGTCGAGCGGGAGAGTACTCTACGAGCAGTACTTC. Translation gives CASSNQAASSGRVLYEQYF. The rearrangement uses TRBV21-1 and TRBJ2-7; TRBD2, as called in the table, went unchecked against the DNA. TRBV21-1 is described as a pseudogene. CDR3 length equals 19 residues.

The genes are TRBV28 and TRBJ2-2; D unresolved. This CDR3 comprises 14 residues. Trimming removed 5 bases from V and 5 bases from J, with 12 bases in between. Germline loops: CDR1 MDHEN, CDR2 SYDVKM. The CDR3 DNA is TGTGCCAGCAGTCCACCGTGGAGTACCGGGGAGCTGTTTTTT. Amino acid sequence: CASSPPWSTGELFF. The full variable domain, its missing parts supplied by reference TRBV28 and TRBJ2-2, is DVKVTQSSRYLVKRTGEKVFLECVQDMDHENMFWYRQDPGLGLRLIYFSYDVKMKEKGDIPEGYSVSREKKERFSLILESASTNQTSMYLCASSPPWSTGELFFGEGSRLTVL.

V and J are TRBV5-4 and TRBJ2-3; a weak D match, TRBD1 (6 bases). The CDR3 is 15 amino acids. Germline CDR1 and CDR2: SGHNT and YYREEE (reference sequence). V lost 3 bases, J lost 4 bases, and 15 bases lay in between. The CDR3 is CASSWGRGWSDTQYF. Written as DNA, the CDR3 is TGTGCCAGCAGCTGGGGCAGGGGATGGTCAGATACGCAGTATTTT.

This clone was seen once. The rearrangement uses TRBV7-9 and TRBJ2-5, with D perhaps matching TRBD2 (6 bases). Germline loops: CDR1 SEHNR, CDR2 FQNEAQ (reference sequence). V gave up 2 bases and J gave up 2 bases, with 9 bases separating them. This CDR3 has 14 residues. CDR3 loop: CASSLYGGQETQYF. Written as DNA, the CDR3 is TGTGCCAGCAGCTTATACGGGGGACAAGAGACCCAGTACTTC.

The V gene is TRBV29-1, the J gene TRBJ2-7; D remains ambiguous. V was shortened by 7 bases and J by 11 bases, with 21 bases between the two germline ends. Germline lookup yields CDR1 SQVTM and CDR2 ANQGSEA. The CDR3 length is 12 residues. Written as DNA, the CDR3 is TGCAGCGCCAAAGCCATCCACGGAATTGAGTACTTC. It translates to CSAKAIHGIEYF.

The chain combines TRBV6-5 with TRBJ2-7; D gene uncertain. The CDR3 spans 10 residues. The ends were cut back, 9 bases at V and 1 base at J, with 4 bases in the middle. CDR1 MNHEY and CDR2 SVGAGI come from the germline V gene. Here the CDR3 reads CARESYEQYF. CDR3 DNA sequence: TGTGCCAGGGAATCCTACGAGCAGTACTTC.

The genes are TRBV30 and TRBJ2-7, with a possible D match to TRBD2 (6 bases). V shed 2 bases and J shed 6 bases, with 8 bases lying between them. Germline V CDR1 and CDR2: GTSNPN, SVGIG (reference sequence). The CDR3 runs to 11 residues. The CDR3 DNA is TGTGCCTGGAGTTGGGGAGGCGAGCAGTACTTC. It encodes CAWSWGGEQYF. The full variable domain, in which reference TRBV30 and TRBJ2-7 provide the parts outside the CDR3, is SQTIHQWPATLVQPVGSPLSLECTVEGTSNPNLYWYRQAAGRGLQLLFYSVGIGQISSEVPQNLSASRPQDRQFILSSKKLLLSDSGFYLCAWSWGGEQYFGPGTRLTVT.

The CDR3 DNA reads TGTGCCAGCAGCTTGGGGAGGGTGGGTGTTACGCAGTATTTT. Protein: CASSLGRVGVTQYF. The genes are TRBV7-8 and TRBJ2-3, with 7 positions matching TRBD2. With 3 bases clipped from V and 8 bases from J, the junction kept 8 bases outside the gene matches. Germline CDR1 SGHVS, CDR2 FQNEAQ. The CDR3 runs to 14 residues.

The genes are TRBV7-9 and TRBJ2-7; D is ambiguous. The CDR3 is 12 residues long. Germline V gene lookup returns CDR1 SEHNR and CDR2 FQNEAQ (reference sequence). The V end lost 3 bases, the J end lost 6 bases, and 9 bases lay between the germline ends. The CDR3 DNA is TGTGCCAGCAGCTTTATGGATTCCGAGCAGTACTTC. This gives the protein CASSFMDSEQYF.

This sequence joins TRBV19 and TRBJ2-1, with 10 bases that match TRBD1. The CDR3 sequence is 13 residues long. The V and J ends lost 9 bases and 13 bases, in that order; junction bases with no gene match: 12. In germline, CDR1 is LNHDA, CDR2 SQIVND (reference sequence). CDR3 sequence: CASRQGAGMYQFF. CDR3 in DNA: TGTGCCAGCAGACAGGGGGCAGGAATGTATCAGTTCTTC. The full variable domain, its missing parts supplied by reference TRBV19 and TRBJ2-1, is DGGITQSPKYLFRKEGQNVTLSCEQNLNHDAMYWYRQDPGQGLRLIYYSQIVNDFQKGDIAEGYSVSREKKESFPLTVTSAQKNPTAFYLCASRQGAGMYQFFGPGTRLTVL.

The V and J genes are TRBV7-6 and TRBJ2-1; no clear D gene. The CDR3 is made up of 14 amino acids. Germline V gene sequence: CDR1 SGHVS, CDR2 FNYEAQ. With 5 bases removed from V and 5 bases from J, the gap between germline ends came to 13 bases. This chain's CDR3 is CASSPIPHNNEQFF. The DNA of the CDR3 is TGTGCCAGCAGCCCGATCCCCCACAACAATGAGCAGTTCTTC.

This clone occurred once. J is TRBJ2-5 and V is TRBV27, with TRBD1 as a possible D gene (6 bases). The CDR3 contains 14 residues. Germline lookup yields CDR1 MNHEY and CDR2 SMNVEV (reference sequence). Trimming shortened V by 6 bases and J by 3 bases, and 14 bases separated the two germline ends. The CDR3 bases are TGTGCCAGCAGCCCTTCCTGGACAGAAGAGACCCAGTACTTC. It translates to CASSPSWTEETQYF.

The chain uses TRBV5-1 and TRBJ1-1; 7 bases agree with TRBD1. The CDR3 consists of 14 residues. CDR1 and CDR2 (germline): SGHRS, YFSETQ. J lost 0 bases, V lost 3 bases, and 2 bases had no gene match. DNA for the CDR3: TGCGCCAGCAGCTCTGGACAGGTGAACACTGAAGCTTTCTTT. The encoded protein is CASSSGQVNTEAFF.

The rearrangement joins TRBV18 to TRBJ2-5; D is possibly TRBD1 or TRBD2 (5 bases each). There are 14 residues in the CDR3. Germline-derived CDR1 and CDR2 are KGHSH and LQKENI. V was pared by 6 bases and J by 5 bases, with 16 bases between. CDR3 DNA: TGTGCCAGCTCTTCCAACCGGGGCAGGGAGACCCAGTACTTC. Protein sequence: CASSSNRGRETQYF.